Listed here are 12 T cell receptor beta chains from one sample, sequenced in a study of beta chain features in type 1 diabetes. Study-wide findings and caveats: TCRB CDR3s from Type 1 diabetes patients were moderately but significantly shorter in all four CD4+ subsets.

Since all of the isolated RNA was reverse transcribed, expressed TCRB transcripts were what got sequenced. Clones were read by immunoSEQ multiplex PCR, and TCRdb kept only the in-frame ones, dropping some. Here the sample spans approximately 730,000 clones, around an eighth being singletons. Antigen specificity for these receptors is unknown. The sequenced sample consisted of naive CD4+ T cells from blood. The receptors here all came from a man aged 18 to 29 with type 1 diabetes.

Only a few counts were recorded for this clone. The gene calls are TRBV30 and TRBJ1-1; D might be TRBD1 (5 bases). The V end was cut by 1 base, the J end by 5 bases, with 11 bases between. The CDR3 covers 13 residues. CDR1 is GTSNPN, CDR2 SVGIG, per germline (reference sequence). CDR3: CAWSGTGRTEAFF. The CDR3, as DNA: TGTGCCTGGAGTGGCACAGGTAGGACTGAAGCTTTCTTT.

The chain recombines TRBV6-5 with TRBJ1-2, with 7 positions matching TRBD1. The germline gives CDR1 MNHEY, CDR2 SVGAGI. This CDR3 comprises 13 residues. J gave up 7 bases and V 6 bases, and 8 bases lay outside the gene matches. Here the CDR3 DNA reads TGTGCCAGCAGCCCGACAGGGAAGGGTGGCTACACCTTC. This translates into CASSPTGKGGYTF.

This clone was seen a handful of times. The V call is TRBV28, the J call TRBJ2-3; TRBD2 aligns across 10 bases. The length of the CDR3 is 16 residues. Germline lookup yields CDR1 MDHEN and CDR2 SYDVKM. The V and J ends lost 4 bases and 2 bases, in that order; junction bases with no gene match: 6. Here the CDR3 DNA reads TGTGCCAGCAGTTCTGAACTAGCGGGGTACACAGATACGCAGTATTTT. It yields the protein CASSSELAGYTDTQYF.

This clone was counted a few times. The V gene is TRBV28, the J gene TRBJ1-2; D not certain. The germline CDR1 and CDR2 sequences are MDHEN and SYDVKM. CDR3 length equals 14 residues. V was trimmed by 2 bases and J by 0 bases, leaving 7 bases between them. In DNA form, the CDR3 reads TGTGCCAGCAGTTTAGACACGTCTAACTATGGCTACACCTTC. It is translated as CASSLDTSNYGYTF.

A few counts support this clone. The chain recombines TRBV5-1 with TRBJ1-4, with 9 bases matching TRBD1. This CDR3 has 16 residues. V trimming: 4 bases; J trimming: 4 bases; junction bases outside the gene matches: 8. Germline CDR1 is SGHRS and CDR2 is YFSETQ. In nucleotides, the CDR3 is TGCGCCAGCAGCGGCGCCGGGACAGGGAATAATGAAAAACTGTTTTTT. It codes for CASSGAGTGNNEKLFF.

The CDR3 loop reads CASSESSSTDTQYF. The CDR3 coding sequence is TGTGCCAGCAGCGAGAGCTCTAGCACAGATACGCAGTATTTT. The rearrangement joins TRBV5-4 to TRBJ2-3; no definite D call. Germline V gives CDR1 SGHNT, CDR2 YYREEE (reference sequence). This CDR3 region has 14 residues. Trimming stripped 4 bases from V and 0 bases from J, with 9 bases between.

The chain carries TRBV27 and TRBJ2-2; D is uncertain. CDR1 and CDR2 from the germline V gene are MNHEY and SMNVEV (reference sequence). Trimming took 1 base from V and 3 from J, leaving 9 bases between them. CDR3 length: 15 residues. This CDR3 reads CASSLFPGYTGELFF. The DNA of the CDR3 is TGTGCCAGCAGTTTATTCCCCGGATACACCGGGGAGCTGTTTTTT.

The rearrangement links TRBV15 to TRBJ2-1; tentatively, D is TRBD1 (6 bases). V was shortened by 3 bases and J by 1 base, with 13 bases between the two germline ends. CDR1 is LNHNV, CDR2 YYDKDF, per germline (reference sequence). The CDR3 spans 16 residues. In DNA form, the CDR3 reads TGTGCCACCAGCAGGCAGGGGCCGTCTTCCTACAATGAGCAGTTCTTC. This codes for CATSRQGPSSYNEQFF.

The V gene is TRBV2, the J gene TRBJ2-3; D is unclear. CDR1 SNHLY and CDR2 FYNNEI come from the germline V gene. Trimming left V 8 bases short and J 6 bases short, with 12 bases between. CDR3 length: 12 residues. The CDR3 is CASGEESDTQYF. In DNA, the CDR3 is TGTGCCAGCGGGGAAGAATCCGATACGCAGTATTTT. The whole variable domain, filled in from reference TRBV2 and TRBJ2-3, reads EPEVTQTPSHQVTQMGQEVILRCVPISNHLYFYWYRQILGQKVEFLVSFYNNEISEKSEIFDDQFSVERPDGSNFTLKIRSTKLEDSAMYFCASGEESDTQYFGPGTRLTVL.

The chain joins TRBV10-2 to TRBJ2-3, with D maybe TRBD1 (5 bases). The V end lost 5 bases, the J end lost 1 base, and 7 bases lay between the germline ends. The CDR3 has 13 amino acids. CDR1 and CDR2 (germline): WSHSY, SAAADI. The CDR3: CASSSQGTDTQYF. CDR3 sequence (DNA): TGCGCCAGCAGTTCACAGGGCACAGATACGCAGTATTTT.

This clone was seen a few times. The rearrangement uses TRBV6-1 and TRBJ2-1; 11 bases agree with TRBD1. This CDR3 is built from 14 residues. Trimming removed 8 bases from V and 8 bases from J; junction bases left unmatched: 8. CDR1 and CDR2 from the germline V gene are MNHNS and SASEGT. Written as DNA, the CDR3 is TGTGCCAGCCAACCGGGACAGGGGGTCTATGAGCAGTTCTTC. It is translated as CASQPGQGVYEQFF.

As DNA, the CDR3 is TGTGCCTCGGGGACAGGGAATTCACCCCTCCACTTT. Its protein product is CASGTGNSPLHF. The chain employs TRBV7-3 and TRBJ1-6; TRBD1 matches at 9 bases. Looked up from germline, CDR1 is SGHTA and CDR2 is FQGTGA. The V and J ends lost 11 bases and 7 bases, in that order; junction bases with no gene match: 3. CDR3 length: 12 residues. The full variable domain, with the rest looked up from reference TRBV7-3 and TRBJ1-6, is GAGVSQTPSNKVTEKGKYVELRCDPISGHTALYWYRQSLGQGPEFLIYFQGTGAADDSGLPNDRFFAVRPEGSVSTLKIQRTERGDSAVYLCASGTGNSPLHFGNGTRLTVT.